The sequence of this T cell receptor beta chain was determined in a study of blood T cell repertoires in COVID-19. The CDR3 is 13 residues long. The germline V gene encodes CDR1 SGDLS and CDR2 YYNGEE. Deletions cut 7 bases from V and 1 base from J, with 8 bases between. TCRdb keeps only in-frame clones here, not all; method: immunoSEQ multiplex PCR. The repertoire consists of 150,000 to 200,000 clones, with over 70% occurring once and the leading ten covering around 5%. The TCR comes from a man aged 70-80 years who had been exposed to COVID-19. The chain carries TRBV9 and TRBJ2-2; TRBD1 might be the D (5 bases). Sequences were obtained from PBMCs or T cells enriched from blood (not recorded which). The CDR3 sequence: CASQTGNTGELFF. The CDR3 nucleotides read TGTGCCAGCCAAACAGGGAACACCGGGGAGCTGTTTTTT. The whole variable domain, remainder taken from reference TRBV9 and TRBJ2-2, is DSGVTQTPKHLITATGQRVTLRCSPRSGDLSVYWYQQSLDQGLQFLIQYYNGEERAKGNILERFSAQQFPDLHSELNLSSLELGDSALYFCASQTGNTGELFFGEGSRLTVL.